This TCR beta chain was found in a study of regulatory T cells in long-lasting Graves disease. The sample's time point: newly diagnosed GD, antithyroid drugs for less than 3 months. PBMC RNA served as the TCR library source. Investigators prepared the TCR beta libraries by applying iRepertoire HTBI primers and Arm-PCR of CDR3 regions. TCRdb ran MiXCR on the multiplex PCR reads and lists one entry per CDR3 protein. Of around 460,000 distinct CDR3 sequences listed, 13% to 15% are singletons. Study results and limitations: Newly diagnosed disease favored TRBV20-1 and TRBJ2-1 over persistent disease.

With 3 bases clipped from V and 0 bases from J, the junction kept 5 bases outside the gene matches. Germline-derived CDR1 and CDR2 are GTSNPN and SVGIG (reference sequence). The CDR3 has 15 amino acids. About this clonotype: Its specificity is unknown.

These records were also assigned to another study, of T cells in Graves' hyperthyroidism and ophthalmopathy. That investigation notes: A model using 13 V-J features told ophthalmopathy apart from stable hyperthyroidism.

V is TRBV30 and J is TRBJ1-1; 9 bases are a match to TRBD1. The clonotype originates from a woman aged 45-59 years with Graves disease. This specimen consisted of peripheral blood mononuclear cells (PBMCs), obtained at new diagnosis, from a patient treated with antithyroid drugs. Here the CDR3 DNA reads TGTGCCTGGAGCGGGACAGGGATAATGAACACTGAAGCTTTCTTT. Translation: CAWSGTGIMNTEAFF.